Detailed here is one TCR beta chain. These data are taken from a study of blood T cell repertoires in COVID-19. Whole-study context: Some COVID-19 samples were acute and others convalescent; all came from the United States, Italy and Spain.

The CDR3 sequence is 16 residues long. Germline V gene data show CDR1 as MNHEY and CDR2 as SVGAGI. The ends were cut back, 3 bases at V and 5 bases at J, with 19 bases in the middle. Method: immunoSEQ multiplex PCR; TCRdb's copy keeps in-frame clones and lacks some. The sample consists of fewer than 70,000 clones, approximately 83% of them appearing once. Enrollment of patients from Seattle took place during active infection, with longitudinal follow-up. The sequence derives from a middle-aged man with COVID-19, enrolled during active disease. The rearrangement joins TRBV6-5 to TRBJ1-1; D is possibly TRBD1 (5 bases). The specimen sequenced was peripheral blood. CDR3 sequence: CASSYGEGNVWTEAFF. DNA of the CDR3: TGTGCCAGCAGTTATGGGGAGGGGAATGTGTGGACTGAAGCTTTCTTT.